Listed here is a single T cell receptor beta chain. Donation came from healthy HIV-negative adults that had no recent acute infections or vaccinations. This record comes from a study of shared clonotypes between healthy human individuals. The V and J ends lost 0 bases and 1 base respectively, with 15 bases between them. Germline V gene lookup returns CDR1 SQVTM and CDR2 ANQGSEA. CDR3 length: 16 residues. Several immunoSEQ plates received, in even portions, the genomic DNA of each subset. The protocol was immunoSEQ multiplex PCR, while the TCRdb copy is restricted to in-frame clones and leaves out a portion. The repertoire includes more than 400,000 clones, over 70% of them detected once, and over 9.5% sits in the top ten.

Sequenced material: PBMCs. The chain is built from TRBV29-1 and TRBJ1-1; tentative D call: TRBD1 (6 bases). The source of this sequence is a woman aged 40 to 49 in good health. Some clones in this sample may be carry-over from other donors' samples. CDR3 DNA sequence: TGCAGCGTTGAAGATCTCGGGGCGACAGGGAACACTGAAGCTTTCTTT. The encoded protein is CSVEDLGATGNTEAFF.